Described below is a single T cell receptor beta chain sequence and its context. Its specificity is not known. The data are from a study of shared clonotypes between healthy human individuals. This CDR3 spans 14 amino acids. CDR1 SGHNT and CDR2 YYREEE come from the germline V gene (reference sequence). Trimming cost V 3 bases and J 3 bases; bases outside gene matches: 3. Study outcomes and limitations: The diversity represented, both genetic and in exposure history, was limited by few donors.

For every subset, genomic DNA was evenly distributed across several immunoSEQ plates. Source study methods: Filtering of immunoSEQ junctional sequences could not match full-length read filtering. The assay was immunoSEQ multiplex PCR, and TCRdb's table has in-frame clones only and misses some. The V and J calls and the clone size are those of that table, but D and trimming were determined from the DNA. The table shows some 1.5 million clones, with about 98% occurring only once. The material sequenced was naive CD4+ T cells sorted from blood. Subset noted: CD45RA+ positively selected. The chain combines TRBV5-4 with TRBJ1-5; 7 bases agree with TRBD1. The sequence was collected from a young man in good health. The CDR3 nucleotides read TGTGCCAGCAGCTCCGGGACAGACAATCAGCCCCAGCATTTT. It codes for CASSSGTDNQPQHF. Full variable domain (remainder filled in from reference TRBV5-4 and TRBJ1-5): ETGVTQSPTHLIKTRGQQVTLRCSSQSGHNTVSWYQQALGQGPQFIFQYYREEENGRGNFPPRFSGLQFPNYSSELNVNALELDDSALYLCASSSGTDNQPQHFGDGTRLSIL.